These 26 T cell receptor beta chains were all obtained from the same sample, sequenced in a study of cytomegalovirus exposure and HLA in healthy donors. The primer mix had 60 Vbeta and 13 Jbeta primers. Here immunoSEQ multiplex PCR was the method, and the copy in TCRdb shows in-frame clones only, minus some. The sample yields under 200,000 clones, roughly four fifths seen once. Input material: PBMCs. The source of these receptors is a young woman in good health and CMV-seronegative.

This clone showed up just once. The rearrangement joins TRBV7-9 to TRBJ2-1; 16 bases agree with TRBD2. This CDR3 comprises 16 residues. CDR1 is SEHNR and CDR2 is FQNEAQ in the germline V gene (reference sequence). J was trimmed by 9 bases and V by 5 bases; bases with no gene match: 7. CDR3 sequence reads: CASSPGTSGGAGEQFF. DNA for the CDR3: TGTGCCAGCAGCCCCGGGACTAGCGGGGGGGCTGGTGAGCAGTTCTTC.

The chain combines TRBV27 with TRBJ2-1; 7 bases are a match to TRBD2. V lost 7 bases and J lost 7; bases outside the gene matches: 13. CDR1 is MNHEY and CDR2 is SMNVEV in the germline V gene (reference sequence). This CDR3 region has 15 residues. The DNA of the CDR3 is TGTGCCAGCACCCGGGTGGGACTAATAGGGAATGAGCAGTTCTTC. It yields the protein CASTRVGLIGNEQFF.

V and J are TRBV27 and TRBJ1-1; maybe TRBD1 (6 bases). Trimming pared 6 bases from V and 3 bases from J, leaving 14 bases between. The CDR3 extends over 14 amino acids. CDR1 and CDR2 (germline): MNHEY, SMNVEV (reference sequence). This chain's CDR3 is CASSFRGWDTEAFF. CDR3 DNA sequence: TGTGCCAGCAGCTTCAGGGGATGGGACACTGAAGCTTTCTTT.

The genes are TRBV6-6 and TRBJ1-3; weak D call: TRBD1 (6 bases). V lost 5 bases and J 4 bases, leaving 12 bases between the germline ends. This CDR3 comprises 14 residues. Germline-derived CDR1 and CDR2 are MNHNY and SVGAGI (reference sequence). DNA for the CDR3: TGTGCCAGCAGTCGGGGGGGCCGGGGAAACACCATATATTTT. This codes for CASSRGGRGNTIYF.

This clone was seen just once. The chain has TRBV18 and TRBJ1-2; weak D call: TRBD1 (5 bases). Per the germline V gene, CDR1 is KGHSH and CDR2 is LQKENI. This CDR3 has 14 amino acids. The V and J ends lost 6 bases and 4 bases respectively, with 15 bases between them. The CDR3 DNA reads TGTGCCAGCTCGTATGCTACCGGGGGCTATGGCTACACCTTC. This encodes CASSYATGGYGYTF.

This chain uses TRBV6-5 with TRBJ1-5, with D perhaps TRBD1 (6 bases). Germline V gene lookup returns CDR1 MNHEY and CDR2 SVGAGI. Trimming took off 5 bases at V and 6 bases at J, with 17 bases between the two ends. The CDR3 consists of 15 residues. CDR3 DNA: TGTGCCAGCAGTGCCTCGGGGGGGGGCACTCAGCCCCAGCATTTT. It is translated as CASSASGGGTQPQHF.

This chain connects TRBV30 to TRBJ2-7; 14 positions agree with TRBD2. The CDR3 length is 16 residues. Per germline, CDR1 GTSNPN and CDR2 SVGIG (reference sequence). V shed 4 bases, J shed 1 base, and the junction held 6 bases outside the gene matches. The CDR3 bases are TGTGCCTGGATCCCGAGACTAGCGGGAGGGTCCTACGAGCAGTACTTC. Encoded protein: CAWIPRLAGGSYEQYF.

This clone appeared once. The chain combines TRBV28 with TRBJ2-1, with 9 bases matching TRBD2. CDR3 length equals 18 residues. CDR1 MDHEN and CDR2 SYDVKM come from the germline V gene. V shed 3 bases and J 0 bases; nucleotides not matched to a gene: 9. The DNA of the CDR3 is TGTGCCAGCAGTTTCATGCGGGAGGGCCCAAGCTCCTACAATGAGCAGTTCTTC. Protein: CASSFMREGPSSYNEQFF.

This clone was counted only a few times. V usage is TRBV9 and J usage is TRBJ1-1; D remains ambiguous. There are 13 residues in the CDR3. The germline V gene has CDR1 SGDLS and CDR2 YYNGEE. V was shortened by 0 bases and J by 4 bases, with 7 bases between the two germline ends. This chain's CDR3 is CASSVGFVTEAFF. The CDR3 coding sequence is TGTGCCAGCAGCGTAGGTTTCGTCACTGAAGCTTTCTTT.

Only one count was recorded for this clone. The rearrangement links TRBV27 to TRBJ1-1; D might be TRBD1 (6 bases). V was shortened by 6 bases and J by 1 base, with 12 bases between the two germline ends. Germline V lookup: CDR1 MNHEY, CDR2 SMNVEV (reference sequence). The CDR3 is 14 amino acids. The CDR3 here is CASSRGQTNTEAFF. For the CDR3, the DNA is TGTGCCAGCAGCCGGGGACAAACGAACACTGAAGCTTTCTTT.

This clone came up a few times. DNA for the CDR3: TGTGCCAGTAGTATACCCTGGACTTATCTGGGGTTAGATGAAAAACTGTTTTTT. Translation gives CASSIPWTYLGLDEKLFF. The chain combines TRBV19 with TRBJ1-4; D is undetermined. Germline V gives CDR1 LNHDA, CDR2 SQIVND (reference sequence). Trimming left V 2 bases short and J 6 bases short, with 22 bases between. The CDR3 totals 18 residues.

The chain combines TRBV27 with TRBJ1-5; 9 bases map to TRBD1. This CDR3 spans 13 amino acids. V dropped 5 bases and J dropped 7; count of bases not matched to a gene: 3. CDR1 and CDR2 (germline): MNHEY, SMNVEV (reference sequence). Here the CDR3 reads CASSRTGEQPQHF. CDR3 in DNA: TGTGCCAGCAGTCGGACAGGGGAACAGCCCCAGCATTTT.

The rearrangement joins TRBV27 to TRBJ1-1; a weak D match, TRBD1 (5 bases). Germline-derived CDR1 and CDR2 are MNHEY and SMNVEV (reference sequence). The length of the CDR3 is 15 residues. Trimming pared 8 bases from V and 2 bases from J, leaving 18 bases between. The CDR3 is CASRRLGGENTEAFF. CDR3 in DNA: TGTGCCAGCCGGAGATTGGGGGGGGAAAACACTGAAGCTTTCTTT.

The chain is built from TRBV6-1 and TRBJ1-2, with no clear D. From germline, CDR1 is MNHNS and CDR2 SASEGT. This CDR3 region has 15 residues. The V end lost 2 bases, the J end lost 0 bases, and 10 bases lay between the germline ends. Written as DNA, the CDR3 is TGTGCCAGCAGTGAATGGAACGGAGCTAACTATGGCTACACCTTC. Its protein product is CASSEWNGANYGYTF.

V usage is TRBV28 and J usage is TRBJ2-7; no firm D call. Germline-derived CDR1 and CDR2 are MDHEN and SYDVKM. CDR3 length: 12 amino acids. The V and J ends lost 1 base and 3 bases respectively, with 4 bases between them. CDR3 amino acids: CASSLSHYEQYF. CDR3 nucleotides: TGTGCCAGCAGTTTATCCCACTACGAGCAGTACTTC. Using reference TRBV28 and TRBJ2-7 for the parts outside the CDR3, the full variable domain is DVKVTQSSRYLVKRTGEKVFLECVQDMDHENMFWYRQDPGLGLRLIYFSYDVKMKEKGDIPEGYSVSREKKERFSLILESASTNQTSMYLCASSLSHYEQYFGPGTRLTVT.

The chain carries TRBV7-2 and TRBJ1-2; 11 bases match TRBD1. The trim removed 3 bases at V and 7 bases at J, leaving 10 bases unmatched. Germline CDR1 SGHTA, CDR2 FQGNSA. The CDR3 extends over 16 amino acids. The CDR3 nucleotides read TGTGCCAGCAGCTTGTCTGGACAGGGGGCCTCGAGTGGCTACACCTTC. The encoded protein is CASSLSGQGASSGYTF.

This rearrangement joins TRBV5-8 to TRBJ2-5; D is possibly TRBD1 (6 bases). Germline V gene lookup returns CDR1 SGHTS and CDR2 YDEGEE. The CDR3 has 15 amino acids. V was cut by 1 base and J by 1 base, with 11 bases left in between. Written as DNA, the CDR3 is TGTGCCAGCAGCTTGAATTCAGGGGCCCAAGAGACCCAGTACTTC. This codes for CASSLNSGAQETQYF.

The rearrangement links TRBV27 to TRBJ2-1, with 10 bases that match TRBD2. Germline CDR1 is MNHEY and CDR2 is SMNVEV (reference sequence). Germline trimming cut 7 bases from V and 7 bases from J; bases unmatched to any gene: 7. The CDR3 sequence is 14 residues long. The CDR3 protein is CASTISGRGNEQFF. The DNA for the CDR3 is TGTGCCAGCACCATAAGCGGGAGGGGGAATGAGCAGTTCTTC.

V gene TRBV29-1 combines with J gene TRBJ1-2; D unresolved. The germline CDR1 and CDR2 sequences are SQVTM and ANQGSEA. The CDR3 covers 11 residues. V gave up 3 bases and J gave up 6 bases, with 8 bases separating them. The CDR3 spells CSVDPGNGYTF. The CDR3 nucleotides are TGCAGCGTTGACCCAGGCAATGGCTACACCTTC.

The chain has TRBV29-1 and TRBJ1-2; D is unresolved. CDR1 SQVTM and CDR2 ANQGSEA come from the germline V gene. Trimming pared 8 bases from V and 4 bases from J, leaving 11 bases between. This CDR3 comprises 11 residues. The CDR3 DNA reads as TGCAGCCTACGAGAGCCCTATGGCTACACCTTC. It encodes CSLREPYGYTF.

The chain has TRBV15 and TRBJ1-4; possibly TRBD1 for D (5 bases). The CDR3 extends over 16 amino acids. CDR1 and CDR2 from the germline V gene are LNHNV and YYDKDF (reference sequence). The ends were cut back, 0 bases at V and 5 bases at J, with 13 bases in the middle. The CDR3 spells CATSRDLEGWNEKLFF. For the CDR3, the DNA is TGTGCCACCAGCAGAGATTTGGAGGGGTGGAATGAAAAACTGTTTTTT. Drawing the rest from reference TRBV15 and TRBJ1-4, the complete variable domain is DAMVIQNPRYQVTQFGKPVTLSCSQTLNHNVMYWYQQKSSQAPKLLFHYYDKDFNNEADTPDNFQSRRPNTSFCFLDIRSPGLGDTAMYLCATSRDLEGWNEKLFFGSGTQLSVL.

As regards this clone: One junction end does not reproduce the germline sequence, and a read error may be involved. The chain recombines TRBV6-5 with TRBJ1-2; 7 bases match TRBD1. The CDR3 has 11 amino acids. Germline V gives CDR1 MNHEY, CDR2 SVGAGI. The CDR3 coding sequence is TGTGCCAGCAGTTACTACGGACAGGACGTCTTC. Protein sequence: CASSYYGQDVF.

The chain couples TRBV7-9 to TRBJ2-7; D is possibly TRBD1 (6 bases). Germline assignment: CDR1 SEHNR and CDR2 FQNEAQ (reference sequence). The V end was cut by 5 bases, the J end by 2 bases, with 16 bases between. CDR3 length: 15 residues. CDR3 amino acids: CASSHPGTPTYEQYF. CDR3 nucleotide sequence: TGTGCCAGCAGCCACCCCGGGACACCGACCTACGAGCAGTACTTC. The full variable domain, completed using reference TRBV7-9 and TRBJ2-7, is DTGVSQNPRHKITKRGQNVTFRCDPISEHNRLYWYRQTLGQGPEFLTYFQNEAQLEKSRLLSDRFSAERPKGSFSTLEIQRTEQGDSAMYLCASSHPGTPTYEQYFGPGTRLTVT.

V usage is TRBV6-6 and J usage is TRBJ1-1, with D possibly TRBD1 on 5 matching bases. Germline V gene lookup returns CDR1 MNHNY and CDR2 SVGAGI (reference sequence). Trimming pared 6 bases from V and 0 bases from J, leaving 11 bases between. The length of the CDR3 is 14 residues. The CDR3 region is CASRRDSMNTEAFF. CDR3 bases: TGTGCCAGCAGGCGGGACTCGATGAACACTGAAGCTTTCTTT.

This sequence joins TRBV7-9 and TRBJ1-4; the match to TRBD1 covers 9 bases. The CDR3 runs 14 residues. V trimming: 4 bases; J trimming: 12 bases; junction bases outside the gene matches: 9. CDR1 and CDR2 (germline): SEHNR, FQNEAQ (reference sequence). In DNA, the CDR3 is TGTGCCAGCAGCTCGGGACAGGGCCCGCGGCAACTGTTTTTT. Translating it yields CASSSGQGPRQLFF.

This clone was seen more than once but under ten times. The rearrangement uses TRBV6-6 and TRBJ1-1; TRBD1 matches 7 bases. This CDR3 is 14 amino acids long. V shed 5 bases and J 2 bases; nucleotides not matched to a gene: 5. CDR1 is MNHNY, CDR2 SVGAGI, per germline (reference sequence). The CDR3 region has the DNA TGTGCCAGCAGTCAGGGACAGCTAAACACTGAAGCTTTCTTT. It codes for CASSQGQLNTEAFF.